These 20 T cell receptor beta chains came from one sample sequenced in a study of cytomegalovirus exposure and HLA in healthy donors. A multiplex PCR was run with 60 Vbeta primers and 13 Jbeta primers. Method: immunoSEQ multiplex PCR; TCRdb's copy keeps in-frame clones and lacks some. In the table there are approximately 110,000 clones, about 80% of which are singletons. The sample comprised PBMCs. The receptors shown here come from a woman aged 45-65 years in good health and CMV-seropositive.

The chain has TRBV7-3 and TRBJ2-5; 14 nucleotides line up with TRBD2. Germline lookup yields CDR1 SGHTA and CDR2 FQGTGA. The CDR3 covers 16 residues. The V and J ends lost 5 bases and 5 bases, in that order; junction bases with no gene match: 7. CDR3 bases: TGTGCCAGCAGCCAAGGGACTAGCGGGAGCGGGGAGACCCAGTACTTC. This encodes CASSQGTSGSGETQYF.

V gene TRBV5-1 combines with J gene TRBJ2-7; TRBD1 matches at 10 bases. The CDR3 runs 15 residues. V lost 3 bases to trimming and J lost 2 bases; unmatched junction nucleotides: 5. Germline V lookup: CDR1 SGHRS, CDR2 YFSETQ. The chain's CDR3 is CASSSRTGGTYEQYF. The CDR3 region has the DNA TGCGCCAGCAGCTCCCGGACAGGGGGGACCTACGAGCAGTACTTC.

This clone turned up a few times. This sequence joins TRBV5-6 and TRBJ2-7, with 7 positions matching TRBD1. CDR1 SGHDT and CDR2 YYEEEE come from the germline V gene. Trimming removed 4 bases from V and 4 bases from J; junction bases left unmatched: 8. This CDR3 comprises 14 residues. The CDR3 reads CASSVQGVKYEQYF. CDR3 sequence (DNA): TGTGCCAGCAGCGTCCAGGGGGTCAAGTACGAGCAGTACTTC.

The rearrangement joins TRBV29-1 to TRBJ1-2; no reliable D call. The germline V gene has CDR1 SQVTM and CDR2 ANQGSEA. This CDR3 contains 10 residues. V was pared by 6 bases and J by 7 bases, with 9 bases between. CDR3 sequence reads: CSVERGGYTF. The CDR3 region has the DNA TGCAGCGTAGAACGGGGTGGCTACACCTTC.

V usage is TRBV27 and J usage is TRBJ2-4; 12 bases line up with TRBD2. Trimming took 4 bases from V and 4 from J; bases not matched to a gene: 2. Germline loops: CDR1 MNHEY, CDR2 SMNVEV (reference sequence). This CDR3 spans 15 amino acids. CDR3 amino acids: CASSSGTSGKNIQYF. The CDR3 DNA reads as TGTGCCAGCAGTTCGGGGACTAGCGGGAAAAACATTCAGTACTTC.

This chain joins TRBV6-5 and TRBJ1-4, with D possibly being TRBD1 (5 bases). Germline CDR1 is MNHEY and CDR2 is SVGAGI. V was clipped by 0 bases and J by 8 bases, with 13 bases between them. This CDR3 contains 15 residues. The CDR3 sequence: CASSYSSGVGEKLFF. The CDR3, as DNA: TGTGCCAGCAGTTACTCGTCGGGGGTTGGAGAAAAACTGTTTTTT.

This clone has a single count. The chain recombines TRBV9 with TRBJ2-7; tentative D call: TRBD1 (6 bases). The ends were cut back, 2 bases at V and 3 bases at J, with 12 bases in the middle. CDR3 size: 14 residues. Per germline, CDR1 SGDLS and CDR2 YYNGEE. This CDR3 reads CASSVTDRLYEQYF. The CDR3 bases are TGTGCCAGCAGCGTGACTGACAGGCTCTACGAGCAGTACTTC.

This clone was found once. The CDR3 DNA is TGTGCCAGCAGACCCTTCAGGGGGAACACTGAAGCTTTCTTT. Translation gives CASRPFRGNTEAFF. The gene calls are TRBV6-5 and TRBJ1-1, with D possibly matching TRBD1 (6 bases). Germline CDR1 MNHEY, CDR2 SVGAGI. Trimming left V 6 bases short and J 1 base short, with 12 bases between. The CDR3 runs to 14 residues.

The chain links TRBV5-4 to TRBJ2-1; 13 bases agree with TRBD2. This CDR3 contains 16 residues. Germline CDR1 reads SGHNT; CDR2 reads YYREEE (reference sequence). Trimming at V came to 3 bases and at J to 7 bases, leaving 7 bases not matched to a gene. CDR3 amino acids: CASSSRTSGRGNEQFF. The CDR3 region has the DNA TGTGCCAGCAGCTCACGGACTAGCGGGAGAGGTAATGAGCAGTTCTTC.

The chain links TRBV5-1 to TRBJ2-1; D may be TRBD2 (6 bases). V shed 0 bases and J shed 5 bases, with 15 bases lying between them. The CDR3 sequence is 16 residues long. CDR1 and CDR2 (germline): SGHRS, YFSETQ. CDR3 residues: CASSLAEAGPHNEQFF. The CDR3 DNA reads TGCGCCAGCAGCTTGGCCGAGGCGGGGCCCCACAATGAGCAGTTCTTC.

The chain carries TRBV23-1 and TRBJ2-4; TRBD1 matches at 7 bases. TRBV23-1 is identified as an open reading frame with a role that is uncertain. Unmatched junction bases numbered 17, after V lost 8 bases and J lost 4 bases. The CDR3 totals 17 residues. CDR3 sequence: CASRPGSQQGPKNIQYF. DNA for the CDR3: TGCGCCAGCCGTCCGGGGTCTCAACAGGGGCCAAAAAACATTCAGTACTTC.

The chain joins TRBV5-8 to TRBJ2-5; 7 positions agree with TRBD1. The trim removed 4 bases at V and 1 base at J, leaving 4 bases unmatched. The CDR3 contains 14 residues. Germline CDR1 SGHTS, CDR2 YDEGEE. CDR3 residues: CASSPGQVQETQYF. The CDR3 DNA is TGTGCCAGCAGCCCCGGACAGGTCCAAGAGACCCAGTACTTC. Filled out from reference TRBV5-8 and TRBJ2-5, the complete variable domain reads EAGVTQSPTHLIKTRGQQATLRCSPISGHTSVYWYQQALGLGLQFLLWYDEGEERNRGNFPPRFSGRQFPNYSSELNVNALELEDSALYLCASSPGQVQETQYFGPGTRLLVL.

This sequence joins TRBV7-9 and TRBJ2-1, with 14 bases lining up with TRBD2. CDR3 length: 15 residues. J was trimmed by 6 bases and V by 4 bases; bases with no gene match: 2. Germline CDR1 reads SEHNR; CDR2 reads FQNEAQ (reference sequence). As DNA, the CDR3 is TGTGCCAGCAGCTGGGGACTAGCGGGAGCCAATGAGCAGTTCTTC. Encoded protein: CASSWGLAGANEQFF.

V and J are TRBV28 and TRBJ1-4; no firm D call. CDR1 MDHEN and CDR2 SYDVKM come from the germline V gene. The CDR3 loop spans 17 amino acids. V was pared by 2 bases and J by 8 bases, with 21 bases between. The CDR3 is CASSLSGLGRVGEKLFF. The CDR3 DNA follows: TGTGCCAGCAGTTTAAGCGGACTGGGGAGGGTCGGCGAAAAACTGTTTTTT.

The V and J genes are TRBV19 and TRBJ2-2, with D possibly being TRBD1 (6 bases). The germline V and J ends were trimmed by 4 bases and 0 bases, with 9 bases remaining between them. Per germline, CDR1 LNHDA and CDR2 SQIVND (reference sequence). The CDR3 loop spans 15 amino acids. CDR3 in amino acids: CASSTTGANTGELFF. The DNA for the CDR3 is TGTGCCAGTAGTACGACAGGAGCGAACACCGGGGAGCTGTTTTTT. Variable domain in full (rest from reference TRBV19 and TRBJ2-2): DGGITQSPKYLFRKEGQNVTLSCEQNLNHDAMYWYRQDPGQGLRLIYYSQIVNDFQKGDIAEGYSVSREKKESFPLTVTSAQKNPTAFYLCASSTTGANTGELFFGEGSRLTVL.

This clone was seen only a few times. The rearrangement joins TRBV29-1 to TRBJ2-7; 8 bases are a match to TRBD1. The germline V gene encodes CDR1 SQVTM and CDR2 ANQGSEA. Germline trimming cut 5 bases from V and 6 bases from J; bases unmatched to any gene: 6. This CDR3 is built from 12 residues. Here the CDR3 reads CSVIPTGGEQYF. The CDR3 DNA reads as TGCAGCGTTATCCCCACAGGGGGCGAGCAGTACTTC.

The V and J genes are TRBV9 and TRBJ1-2, with TRBD1 matching 8 bases. CDR1 is SGDLS, CDR2 YYNGEE, per germline. With V trimmed by 4 bases and J by 8 bases, 10 bases remained unmatched. The CDR3 loop spans 14 amino acids. CDR3 sequence reads: CASSPGQGPSGYTF. DNA for the CDR3: TGTGCCAGCAGCCCAGGACAGGGACCGAGCGGCTACACCTTC.

This sequence joins TRBV4-3 and TRBJ2-2; D might be TRBD2 (6 bases). The CDR3 spans 15 residues. V lost 1 base to trimming and J lost 4 bases, with 10 bases between them. Germline V CDR1 and CDR2: LGHNA, YSLEER. The DNA for the CDR3 is TGCGCCAGCAGCCAAGGGCCGCGGGGCACCGGGGAGCTGTTTTTT. It is translated as CASSQGPRGTGELFF.

The V gene is TRBV7-2, the J gene TRBJ2-7, with 7 nucleotides matching TRBD2. Germline lookup yields CDR1 SGHTA and CDR2 FQGNSA. The CDR3 length is 14 residues. V trimming: 5 bases; J trimming: 4 bases; junction bases outside the gene matches: 8. The CDR3 bases are TGTGCCAGCAGCATAAGGACTAGAACATACGAGCAGTACTTC. Translated, it gives CASSIRTRTYEQYF.

Only a few counts were recorded for this clone. V is TRBV6-5 and J is TRBJ2-3; D remains ambiguous. The CDR3 length is 13 residues. Trimming removed 6 bases at V and 4 bases at J, with 11 bases between. CDR1 and CDR2 from the germline V gene are MNHEY and SVGAGI. The CDR3 loop reads CASRPSRPDTQYF. The CDR3 coding sequence is TGTGCCAGCAGGCCCTCTAGGCCAGATACGCAGTATTTT.